This TCR beta chain derives from a study of CD4 T cells in relation to SARS-CoV-2 and coronaviruses. The wider study: Convalescent donors were aged about 20 to 72, with median approximately 42 years.

Study results and caveats: Compared with monoreactive clones, crossreactive clones showed significantly weaker SARS-CoV-2 expansion.

Germline V CDR1 and CDR2: MNHEY, SVGAGI. The germline V and J ends were trimmed by 2 bases and 4 bases, with 11 bases remaining between them. The CDR3 runs 14 residues. On this clone: The antigen is undetermined.

The data were produced by immunoSEQ multiplex PCR, yet TCRdb's version contains in-frame clones alone and is incomplete. The data show about 31,000 clones, with about 70% seen just once and almost 3.5% held by the top ten. For around 11 days, 10^5 sorted CD4+ cells grew with T cell-depleted PBMCs and CEF. The TCR originated in an adult with COVID-19. V is TRBV6-5 and J is TRBJ2-5; perhaps TRBD1 as D (6 bases). Sequences were obtained from memory CD4+ T cells from PBMCs, cultured in vitro. This chain's CDR3 is CASSYGTRGETQYF. In nucleotides, the CDR3 is TGTGCCAGCAGTTACGGCACCAGGGGAGAGACCCAGTACTTC.